The 18 T cell receptor beta chains listed next were all sequenced from one sample in a study of T cells in Graves' hyperthyroidism and ophthalmopathy. Amplified regions were TCR beta CDR3 sequences from RNA transcripts. The HTBI primer set drove a first-round RT-PCR of the TCR CDR3. TCRdb itself ran the multiplex PCR reads through MiXCR, one entry per CDR3 protein. The sample consists of hundreds of thousands of distinct CDR3 sequences, around 16% of them appearing once. Material for sequencing was blood. The receptors here all came from a woman aged 18-35 years with Graves' hyperthyroidism.

V usage is TRBV7-9 and J usage is TRBJ2-7; D perhaps matches TRBD2 (6 bases). Germline CDR1 reads SEHNR; CDR2 reads FQNEAQ (reference sequence). The CDR3 totals 13 residues. Trimming removed 8 bases from V and 0 bases from J, with 11 bases in between. The CDR3 bases are TGTGCCAGCGGATCCGGGAGCTCCTACGAGCAGTACTTC. It encodes CASGSGSSYEQYF.

In its sample, this clonotype was seen many times. The chain couples TRBV10-3 to TRBJ1-2; 8 bases map to TRBD1. Per germline, CDR1 ENHRY and CDR2 SYGVKD. V gave up 10 bases and J gave up 6 bases; unmatched junction bases: 7. CDR3 length: 12 amino acids. This CDR3 reads CATRGRLDGYTF. In DNA, the CDR3 is TGTGCCACCAGGGGGCGTTTGGATGGCTACACCTTC.

A word on this clonotype: Being one base from a much bigger clone, this may be a read error. The chain carries TRBV7-9 and TRBJ2-7, with 8 bases that match TRBD1. Looked up from germline, CDR1 is SEHNR and CDR2 is FQNEAQ (reference sequence). The CDR3 is 14 amino acids. This CDR3 reads CAGSLGTGWYEQYF. The CDR3 DNA sequence: TGTGCCGGCAGCTTAGGGACAGGCTGGTACGAGCAGTACTTC.

Ten or more counts support this clonotype. The genes are TRBV6-1 and TRBJ1-1, with D unclear. This CDR3 comprises 15 residues. Germline CDR1 is MNHNS and CDR2 is SASEGT. V was clipped by 1 base and J by 7 bases, with 16 bases between them. CDR3 sequence reads: CASSEDSGGYSEAFF. The CDR3, as DNA: TGTGCCAGCAGTGAAGACAGTGGAGGATACAGTGAAGCTTTCTTT.

In its sample, this clonotype was seen many times. The DNA of the CDR3 is TGCAGTGCCCACGGATCTAGTCGTCGAGAGACCCAGTACTTC. It specifies CSAHGSSRRETQYF. The V and J genes are TRBV20-1 and TRBJ2-5; D uncertain. Germline lookup yields CDR1 DFQATT and CDR2 SNEGSKA (reference sequence). Trimming stripped 6 bases from V and 4 bases from J, with 18 bases between. The CDR3 totals 14 residues.

This rearrangement joins TRBV19 to TRBJ2-4; D uncertain. V was shortened by 5 bases and J by 0 bases, with 26 bases between the two germline ends. There are 20 residues in the CDR3. CDR1 is LNHDA, CDR2 SQIVND, per germline (reference sequence). The CDR3 spells CASSRVRVRSTAVAKNIQYF. The CDR3 DNA reads as TGTGCCAGTAGTCGGGTCCGGGTGAGATCTACCGCGGTAGCCAAAAACATTCAGTACTTC.

This clonotype was seen repeatedly, ten times or more. The DNA for the CDR3 is TGTGCCAGCCTAGGGGGGGGCTCCTACGAGCAGTACTTC. Its protein is CASLGGGSYEQYF. The rearrangement joins TRBV7-8 to TRBJ2-7, with a tentative D call TRBD2 (7 bases). CDR3 length: 13 amino acids. V was trimmed by 8 bases and J by 0 bases, leaving 11 bases between them. The V gene's germline CDR1 is SGHVS and CDR2 FQNEAQ.

The rearrangement links TRBV7-2 to TRBJ1-4, with TRBD1 matching over 7 bases. Unmatched junction bases numbered 7, after V lost 5 bases and J lost 7 bases. Germline V CDR1 and CDR2: SGHTA, FQGNSA. The CDR3 totals 14 residues. This CDR3 is CASSPQGVGEKLFF. The CDR3 DNA is TGTGCCAGCAGCCCCCAGGGGGTTGGTGAAAAACTGTTTTTT.

The chain employs TRBV6-6 and TRBJ1-3; maybe TRBD1 (5 bases). Looked up from germline, CDR1 is MNHNY and CDR2 is SVGAGI (reference sequence). V dropped 0 bases and J dropped 0 bases, with 9 bases sitting between them. The CDR3 is 16 residues long. CDR3 protein: CASSYSGTGSGNTIYF. The CDR3 DNA sequence: TGTGCCAGCAGTTACTCTGGGACCGGCTCTGGAAACACCATATATTTT.

The chain employs TRBV7-9 and TRBJ2-1; 9 nucleotides match TRBD2. This CDR3 contains 15 residues. V lost 5 bases, J lost 5 bases, and 7 bases stayed unmatched. The germline gives CDR1 SEHNR, CDR2 FQNEAQ (reference sequence). The CDR3 loop reads CASSVRLAENNEQFF. The CDR3 coding sequence is TGTGCCAGCAGCGTACGACTAGCGGAAAACAATGAGCAGTTCTTC. Full variable domain (outside the CDR3, taken from reference TRBV7-9 and TRBJ2-1): DTGVSQNPRHKITKRGQNVTFRCDPISEHNRLYWYRQTLGQGPEFLTYFQNEAQLEKSRLLSDRFSAERPKGSFSTLEIQRTEQGDSAMYLCASSVRLAENNEQFFGPGTRLTVL.

For this clonotype: A clone one base away is much larger, so this may be a read error. V and J are TRBV18 and TRBJ2-5, with no clear D. The J call could be wrong; TRBJ2-1 is a better fit for the DNA end. This CDR3 region has 17 residues. Looked up from germline, CDR1 is KGHSH and CDR2 is LQKENI. The CDR3 loop reads CASSPIPSLLDRETQFF. CDR3 nucleotide sequence: TGTGCCAGCTCACCAATTCCGAGCCTCCTAGATCGAGAGACCCAGTTCTTC.

This clonotype was counted many times. This chain links TRBV4-1 with TRBJ1-2; D may be TRBD1 (5 bases). V was cut by 4 bases and J by 10 bases, with 10 bases left in between. In germline, CDR1 is MGHRA, CDR2 YSYEKL. CDR3 length: 11 amino acids. The CDR3 DNA follows: TGCGCCAGCAGCCCCGGGGGAATCTACACCTTC. It yields the protein CASSPGGIYTF.

Comment on this clonotype: A much larger clone differs by one base, so this may be a read error. DNA of the CDR3: TGCAGCGTTGGGGGCAGGGGAGAGACCCAGTACTTC. Its translation: CSVGGRGETQYF. The chain recombines TRBV29-1 with TRBJ2-5; D may be TRBD1 (6 bases). The V and J ends lost 4 bases and 4 bases respectively, with 10 bases between them. The CDR3 sequence is 12 residues long. Germline V gene data show CDR1 as SQVTM and CDR2 as ANQGSEA.

This clonotype has ten or more counts. The chain has TRBV7-6 and TRBJ1-1; D perhaps matches TRBD1 (5 bases). The CDR3 length is 14 residues. The V gene's germline CDR1 is SGHVS and CDR2 FNYEAQ. The V gene lost 1 base and the J gene lost 5 bases, with 11 bases spanning the gap. CDR3 residues: CASSLVPWGTEAFF. The CDR3 bases are TGTGCCAGCAGCTTAGTACCGTGGGGGACTGAAGCTTTCTTT.

The rearrangement links TRBV7-2 to TRBJ2-5; 8 bases match TRBD2. Trimming removed 5 bases from V and 4 bases from J; junction bases left unmatched: 15. In germline, CDR1 is SGHTA, CDR2 FQGNSA. The CDR3 consists of 17 residues. This CDR3 is CASSPGGSGSGPETQYF. In DNA form, the CDR3 reads TGTGCCAGCAGCCCCGGGGGCAGCGGGAGCGGACCAGAGACCCAGTACTTC.

This clonotype occurred many times. The rearrangement uses TRBV5-1 and TRBJ2-7; 9 bases are a match to TRBD1. Germline CDR1 is SGHRS and CDR2 is YFSETQ. V shed 0 bases and J 1 base; nucleotides not matched to a gene: 2. The CDR3 length is 15 residues. CDR3 coding DNA: TGCGCCAGCAGCTTGGCCGGACAGGGGTCCTACGAGCAGTACTTC. Its protein is CASSLAGQGSYEQYF.

The chain couples TRBV2 to TRBJ2-4; 8 positions agree with TRBD2. Germline trimming cut 6 bases from V and 2 bases from J; bases unmatched to any gene: 6. CDR3 length equals 15 residues. Germline-derived CDR1 and CDR2 are SNHLY and FYNNEI. CDR3 residues: CASRVTGGPKNIQYF. In DNA form, the CDR3 reads TGTGCCAGCAGAGTGACGGGGGGGCCCAAAAACATTCAGTACTTC.

This clonotype was observed at least ten times. The chain has TRBV9 and TRBJ2-7; 10 nucleotides align to TRBD1. CDR1 is SGDLS and CDR2 is YYNGEE in the germline V gene. The CDR3 is 16 residues long. Losses at the gene ends were 3 bases for V and 2 bases for J; bases not matched to a gene: 8. As DNA, the CDR3 is TGTGCCAGCAGCGCCCCCCTTGGGACAGGGGCCTACGAGCAGTACTTC. It encodes CASSAPLGTGAYEQYF.